Listed below are T cell receptor beta chains from one sample, sequenced in a study of blood T cells in healthy people across ages. TCRdb processed the 5' RACE reads anew with MiXCR; each CDR3 protein has one entry. The sample records roughly 1 million distinct CDR3 sequences, roughly a quarter being singletons. These records were also assigned to another study, of T cells of mothers and their children.

The sample consisted of blood. These receptors came from a girl under 10 years old in good health. Both conserved end residues are part of each CDR3. D genes are given only for firm matches. The listing skips clone size in some rows; elsewhere it reads once, few, many or a size class.

j_call v_call clone_size d_call cdr3_nt cdr3_aa
TRBJ2-1 TRBV20-1 once . TGCAGTGCTAGGTTTAGCGGTGTATACAATGAGCAGTTCTTC CSARFSGVYNEQFF
TRBJ2-2 TRBV9 . TRBD2 TGTGCCAGCAGCGTCTTAGCGGGGCGCACCGGGGAGCTGTTTTTT CASSVLAGRTGELFF
TRBJ2-7 TRBV13 many TRBD2 TGTGCCAGCAGCCACTGGACTAGCGGGACCCACGAGCAGTACTTC CASSHWTSGTHEQYF
TRBJ1-2 TRBV12-3/TRBV12-4 few TRBD1 TGTGCCAGCAGTTTAGCGTCAGGGGGCAATTCGGGCTACACCTTC CASSLASGGNSGYTF
TRBJ2-7 TRBV29-1 . TRBD2 TGCAGCGCTGAGAGACTAGCGGGAGGCCGCGAGCAGTACTTC CSAERLAGGREQYF
TRBJ2-7 TRBV5-1 . TRBD1 TGCGCCAGCAGCTGGGGAGACAGGGATCCCTACGAGCAGCACTTC CASSWGDRDPYEQHF
TRBJ1-2 TRBV29-1 few . TGCAGCGTTAGGGGAGATAACTATGGCTACACCTTC CSVRGDNYGYTF
TRBJ1-4 TRBV28 . TRBD1 TGTGCCAGTAGAAGACAGGGCAGGGAAAAACTGTTTTTT CASRRQGREKLFF
TRBJ2-1 TRBV7-9 few TRBD1 TGTGCCAGCATCACCGGGACAGCGTACAATGAGCAGTTCTTT CASITGTAYNEQFF
TRBJ1-2 TRBV12-3/TRBV12-4 few . TGTGCCAGCCAAAGGGACAATCTCTATGGCTACACCTTC CASQRDNLYGYTF
TRBJ2-7 TRBV12-3/TRBV12-4 . TRBD1 TGTGCCAGCAGTCCCGGACCGGGACAGGGGACCTACGAGCAGTACTTC CASSPGPGQGTYEQYF
TRBJ1-1 TRBV27 . . TGTGCCAGCAGGATTCAGATACAGCCAAACACTGAAGCTTTCTTT CASRIQIQPNTEAFF
TRBJ1-4 TRBV25-1 few . TGTGCCAGCAGTGCGGGAGGGTCAGGTGAAAAACTGTTTTTT CASSAGGSGEKLFF
TRBJ2-7 TRBV28 . . TGTGCCAGCAGCCTCGACATCCTCAGCTCCTACGAGCAGTACTTC CASSLDILSSYEQYF
TRBJ2-2 TRBV4-2 . . TGTGCCAGCAGCCAAGAATCCCAGACAACCGGGGAGCTGTTTTTT CASSQESQTTGELFF
TRBJ2-1 TRBV9 . . TGTGCCAGCAGCGATTCCGGGGGAGCGCCGGCCTACAATGAGCAGTTCTTC CASSDSGGAPAYNEQFF
TRBJ1-1 TRBV27 few . TGTGCCAGCAGTTTATCCCCTTCAGGAGTCCAAGCTTTCTTT CASSLSPSGVQAFF
TRBJ2-1 TRBV29-1 . . TGCAGCGTTGTGGGACCCCTAATCTACATGGGGAATGAGCAGTTCTTC CSVVGPLIYMGNEQFF
TRBJ2-5 TRBV12-3/TRBV12-4 . . TGTGCCAGCAGTTTAGTGGAAGGAAGGTACCAAGAGACCCAGTACTTC CASSLVEGRYQETQYF
TRBJ1-1 TRBV28 . . TGTGCCAGCCGATATGGGGTGGGGGACACTGAAGCTTTCTTT CASRYGVGDTEAFF
TRBJ2-1 TRBV2 . . TGTGCCAGCGGGAGCCTAAATGAGCAGTTCTTC CASGSLNEQFF
TRBJ2-5 TRBV20-1 . TRBD2 TGCAGTGCTAGAAGCGGGAGTGCGATTGGAGAGACCCAGTACTTC CSARSGSAIGETQYF
TRBJ2-7 TRBV11-1 . TRBD2 TGTGCCAGCAGCGGACGGACTAGCGGATTCTACGAGCAGTACTTC CASSGRTSGFYEQYF
TRBJ1-2 TRBV2 . TRBD1 TGTGCCAGCAGTACAGGGGGCTCTGGCGGCTACACCTTC CASSTGGSGGYTF
TRBJ1-1 TRBV3-1 . . TGTGCCAGCAGCCAAGATTCGCCCTACACTGAAGCTTTCTTT CASSQDSPYTEAFF
TRBJ2-6 TRBV28 . . TGTGCCAGCAGCCCTCAGGGGTGGGGAATCGCTGGGGCCAACGTCCTGACTTTC CASSPQGWGIAGANVLTF
TRBJ2-7 TRBV4-2 . TRBD1 TGTGCCAGCAGCCCGACCGGACAGGGGGCCTACGAGCAGTACTTC CASSPTGQGAYEQYF
TRBJ2-6 TRBV13 few . TGTGCCAGCAGCATCAGGGATCCTGGGGCCAACGTCCTGACTTTC CASSIRDPGANVLTF
TRBJ2-7 TRBV7-2 . TRBD2 TGTGCCAGCAGCTCTTCTCTAGCGGGGGGTTCCTACGAGCAGTACTTC CASSSSLAGGSYEQYF
TRBJ2-1 TRBV7-9 . . TGTGCCAGCAGCTCCGACTGGTCGATATTCTTC CASSSDWSIFF
TRBJ2-1 TRBV10-3 few . TGTGCCATCAGTGAGTCGTGGGGGAGAGGTGAGCAGTTCTTC CAISESWGRGEQFF
TRBJ2-1 TRBV5-1 few . TGCGCCAGCAGCTCACAGGACAGCCGACCAACCTACAATGAGCAGTTCTTC CASSSQDSRPTYNEQFF
TRBJ2-7 TRBV29-1 few . TGCAGCGTGCAAGGACAGACCTACGAGCAGTACTTC CSVQGQTYEQYF
TRBJ1-4 TRBV27 . . TGTGCCGGCAGCCCGTCCGGGGGGCTGGGGGAAAAACTGTTTTTT CAGSPSGGLGEKLFF
TRBJ2-1 TRBV29-1 few . TGCAGCCCTCGGGACCCCCAGAGCAATGAGCAGTTCTTC CSPRDPQSNEQFF
TRBJ2-5 TRBV2 . TRBD1 TGTGCCAGCAACAGGGGCAGACAAGAGACCCAGTACTTC CASNRGRQETQYF
TRBJ2-3 TRBV7-2 few . TGTGCCAGCAGCGGGCCAAGCACAGATACGCAGTATTTT CASSGPSTDTQYF
TRBJ2-7 TRBV19 . . TGTGCCAGTAGTCCGGGCTATCTGTCCTACGAGCAGTACTTC CASSPGYLSYEQYF
TRBJ2-2 TRBV4-3 once . TGCGCCAGCAGCCAAGAACGGGGATTCACCGGGGAGCTGTTTTTT CASSQERGFTGELFF
TRBJ1-1 TRBV9 . . TGTGCCAGCAGCGTAGCTGGACGGGGGCCAGCTTTCTTT CASSVAGRGPAFF
TRBJ2-3 TRBV2 many . TGTGCCAGCAGTGCCCGCAGCAACACAGATACGCAGTATTTT CASSARSNTDTQYF
TRBJ1-4 TRBV7-2 . . TGTGCCAGCAGGAATTTAGGGGAAAAACTGTTTTTT CASRNLGEKLFF
TRBJ2-3 TRBV28 few . TGTGCCACTACCAAGGGTGGGTCGGATACGCAGTATTTT CATTKGGSDTQYF
TRBJ1-5 TRBV3-1 . . TGTGCCAGCAGCCAAGGGTCGAATAGCAATCAGCCCCAGCATTTT CASSQGSNSNQPQHF
TRBJ2-1 TRBV5-1 . . TGCGCCAGCAGCTCCAAGACGGCTGCCAGGGGCTATGAGCAGTTCTTC CASSSKTAARGYEQFF
TRBJ1-2 TRBV7-2 few . TGTGCCAGCAGCCCCTCCTCAGGAGCGGCCTATGGCTACACCTTC CASSPSSGAAYGYTF
TRBJ1-5 TRBV7-8 . TRBD1 TGTGCCAGCAGCTATTCGAACAGGGGGCTTCAGCCCCAGCATTTT CASSYSNRGLQPQHF